One T cell receptor (beta chain) is described in this entry. Trimming took 1 base from V and 5 from J, leaving 18 bases between them. CDR3 length: 16 residues. Germline-derived CDR1 and CDR2 are SGHNT and YYREEE (reference sequence). The data are from a study of blood T cells in healthy people across ages. Through a sample-barcoded 5' primer and a J-beta primer mix, a second PCR was run for roughly 7 to 11 cycles. TCRdb reprocessed the 5' RACE reads via MiXCR and lists one record per CDR3 protein. The sample consists of under 2,000,000 distinct CDR3 sequences, around half of them appearing once. The sequencing sample was made of blood. The TCR sequence derives from a woman in her forties in good health. This sequence joins TRBV5-4 and TRBJ2-5, with D perhaps TRBD1 or TRBD2 (6 bases each). CDR3 sequence: CASSLPGFRGQETQYF. CDR3 coding DNA: TGTGCCAGCAGCTTGCCGGGTTTCCGGGGGCAGGAGACCCAGTACTTC.